Below are 23 T cell receptor beta chains sequenced from a single sample in a study of T cell responses to AZD1222 COVID-19 vaccine. The protocol was immunoSEQ multiplex PCR, while the TCRdb copy is restricted to in-frame clones and leaves out a portion. The table lists about 110,000 clones, 89% of them singletons. Sequencing was performed on peripheral blood, taken 28 days after the second AZD1222 dose. The receptor set was obtained from an adult who received the AZD1222 COVID-19 vaccine.

V gene TRBV30 combines with J gene TRBJ1-2; no reliable D call. The CDR3 extends over 13 amino acids. V was pared by 0 bases and J by 8 bases, with 13 bases between. The germline gives CDR1 GTSNPN, CDR2 SVGIG (reference sequence). CDR3 nucleotide sequence: TGTGCCTGGAGTGTACTTCGGGGTGAGGGCTACACCTTC. Amino acids: CAWSVLRGEGYTF.

This clone was counted a few times. The chain carries TRBV4-2 and TRBJ2-1, with D possibly matching TRBD2 (5 bases). Trimming stripped 2 bases from V and 0 bases from J, with 11 bases between. The germline gives CDR1 LGHNA, CDR2 YNFKEQ. The CDR3 sequence is 16 residues long. The CDR3 nucleotides are TGTGCCAGCAGCCAAACTCCGGGGAGCTCCTACAATGAGCAGTTCTTC. Protein: CASSQTPGSSYNEQFF.

The chain uses TRBV6-5 and TRBJ1-2; 9 bases map to TRBD1. The ends lost 5 bases at V and 7 bases at J; junction bases unmatched: 8. The CDR3 is 14 amino acids. CDR1 and CDR2 (germline): MNHEY, SVGAGI. CDR3 coding DNA: TGTGCCAGCAGTCCCCTACAGGGGGCGGTTGGCTACACCTTC. Its translation is CASSPLQGAVGYTF.

The J gene is TRBJ2-5, the V gene TRBV11-2; TRBD2 agrees at 15 bases. CDR1 is SGHAT, CDR2 FQNNGV, per germline. The CDR3 has 17 amino acids. V was pared by 0 bases and J by 5 bases, with 4 bases of the junction left unmatched. In DNA form, the CDR3 reads TGTGCCAGCAGCTTAGACGGACTAGCGGGAGGGTGGGAGACCCAGTACTTC. Residues: CASSLDGLAGGWETQYF.

The rearrangement uses TRBV28 and TRBJ1-4; 7 positions agree with TRBD1. V trimming: 7 bases; J trimming: 5 bases; junction bases outside the gene matches: 7. The CDR3 runs 14 residues. Germline V CDR1 and CDR2: MDHEN, SYDVKM. CDR3 nucleotide sequence: TGTGCCAGCAAATCAGGGGGTAAGAATGAAAAACTGTTTTTT. Its protein is CASKSGGKNEKLFF.

This chain joins TRBV28 and TRBJ1-1; TRBD1 matches 8 bases. The germline gives CDR1 MDHEN, CDR2 SYDVKM. This CDR3 spans 14 amino acids. J gave up 1 base and V 4 bases, and 2 bases lay outside the gene matches. CDR3 residues: CASSSGTGNTEAFF. In DNA, the CDR3 is TGTGCCAGCAGTTCCGGGACAGGGAACACTGAAGCTTTCTTT.

The V gene is TRBV5-4, the J gene TRBJ2-6; the D is unclear. This CDR3 has 15 residues. Germline V gene data show CDR1 as SGHNT and CDR2 as YYREEE (reference sequence). V dropped 2 bases and J dropped 3 bases, with 9 bases sitting between them. The CDR3 nucleotides read TGTGCCAGCAGCTTACATAGGTATGGGGCCAACGTCCTGACTTTC. Residues: CASSLHRYGANVLTF.

A single count supports this clone. V and J are TRBV10-3 and TRBJ2-1; 9 bases are a match to TRBD2. V dropped 3 bases and J dropped 4; count of bases not matched to a gene: 7. The CDR3 covers 16 residues. Per germline, CDR1 ENHRY and CDR2 SYGVKD. CDR3 DNA: TGTGCCATCAGTGACCCGGCTAGCGGGGCTTACAATGAGCAGTTCTTC. Translation gives CAISDPASGAYNEQFF.

The chain carries TRBV9 and TRBJ2-1, with 10 nucleotides matching TRBD2. The CDR3 spans 22 residues. Germline V gene data show CDR1 as SGDLS and CDR2 as YYNGEE. Unmatched junction bases numbered 21, after V lost 3 bases and J lost 0 bases. The DNA of the CDR3 is TGTGCCAGCAGCGAGAGGTGGGTTGGGACTAGCGCCTCACAGAGCTCCTACAATGAGCAGTTCTTC. This translates into CASSERWVGTSASQSSYNEQFF.

This chain links TRBV2 with TRBJ2-7, with D possibly TRBD1 on 6 matching bases. V shed 9 bases and J shed 4 bases, with 13 bases lying between them. CDR1 SNHLY and CDR2 FYNNEI come from the germline V gene. The CDR3 runs to 12 residues. CDR3 bases: TGTGCCAGTCAACAGGGTGCGTACGAGCAGTACTTC. Protein sequence: CASQQGAYEQYF.

In its sample, this clone was seen once. The chain is built from TRBV28 and TRBJ2-5; tentatively, D is TRBD1 or TRBD2 (6 bases each). Germline values: CDR1 MDHEN, CDR2 SYDVKM. CDR3 length: 15 amino acids. Trimming cost V 2 bases and J 1 base, with 11 bases left between them. In nucleotides, the CDR3 is TGTGCCAGCAGTTTAGGAGGGGGGTCCCAAGAGACCCAGTACTTC. It specifies CASSLGGGSQETQYF. The variable domain in full, completed from reference TRBV28 and TRBJ2-5, reads DVKVTQSSRYLVKRTGEKVFLECVQDMDHENMFWYRQDPGLGLRLIYFSYDVKMKEKGDIPEGYSVSREKKERFSLILESASTNQTSMYLCASSLGGGSQETQYFGPGTRLLVL.

This chain connects TRBV28 to TRBJ2-1, with 7 bases matching TRBD2. The J segment lost 6 bases and the V segment lost 5 bases, leaving 13 bases of the junction unmatched. The germline V gene encodes CDR1 MDHEN and CDR2 SYDVKM. The CDR3 has 16 amino acids. As DNA, the CDR3 is TGTGCCAGCAGTCTACTCTCCAGCGGGGTAGCCAATGAGCAGTTCTTC. This translates into CASSLLSSGVANEQFF.

This clone was counted a few times. The chain links TRBV2 to TRBJ2-7, with D hard to call. The CDR3 contains 12 residues. In germline, CDR1 is SNHLY, CDR2 FYNNEI. Trimming took 10 bases from V and 1 from J, leaving 11 bases between them. The chain's CDR3 is CAISDGSYEQYF. CDR3 sequence (DNA): TGTGCCATCTCTGACGGATCCTACGAGCAGTACTTC. Full variable domain (remainder filled in from reference TRBV2 and TRBJ2-7): EPEVTQTPSHQVTQMGQEVILRCVPISNHLYFYWYRQILGQKVEFLVSFYNNEISEKSEIFDDQFSVERPDGSNFTLKIRSTKLEDSAMYFCAISDGSYEQYFGPGTRLTVT.

This chain links TRBV15 with TRBJ2-1; D is unresolved. Germline V lookup: CDR1 LNHNV, CDR2 YYDKDF (reference sequence). CDR3 size: 15 residues. Trimming shortened V by 0 bases and J by 4 bases, and 10 bases separated the two germline ends. The CDR3 loop is CATSRDQNRYNEQFF. The CDR3 coding sequence is TGTGCCACCAGCAGAGATCAGAACAGATACAATGAGCAGTTCTTC. The full variable domain, completed using reference TRBV15 and TRBJ2-1, is DAMVIQNPRYQVTQFGKPVTLSCSQTLNHNVMYWYQQKSSQAPKLLFHYYDKDFNNEADTPDNFQSRRPNTSFCFLDIRSPGLGDTAMYLCATSRDQNRYNEQFFGPGTRLTVL.

The rearrangement uses TRBV28 and TRBJ1-4; the D gene is possibly TRBD1 (6 bases). Germline loops: CDR1 MDHEN, CDR2 SYDVKM. The CDR3 covers 15 residues. The V gene lost 5 bases and the J gene lost 7 bases, with 17 bases spanning the gap. CDR3 in DNA: TGTGCCAGCAGTACAAAACAGGGAGTAGGTGAAAAACTGTTTTTT. This sequence encodes CASSTKQGVGEKLFF.

The sample holds one count of this clone. The rearrangement joins TRBV10-3 to TRBJ2-1; 9 bases map to TRBD1. Trimming at V came to 11 bases and at J to 0 bases, leaving 8 bases not matched to a gene. The CDR3 runs 15 residues. Germline lookup yields CDR1 ENHRY and CDR2 SYGVKD. The CDR3 sequence is CAYAAGQGSYNEQFF. Written as DNA, the CDR3 is TGTGCCTATGCGGCGGGACAGGGCTCCTACAATGAGCAGTTCTTC.

The chain employs TRBV28 and TRBJ1-1, with no clear D. This CDR3 contains 10 residues. Germline V gives CDR1 MDHEN, CDR2 SYDVKM. Trimming removed 5 bases from V and 9 bases from J, with 7 bases in between. Here the CDR3 reads CASSRKKAFF. CDR3 bases: TGTGCCAGCAGTCGGAAGAAAGCTTTCTTT.

The chain combines TRBV6-5 with TRBJ2-7, with D tentatively TRBD1 or TRBD2 (5 bases each). In germline, CDR1 is MNHEY, CDR2 SVGAGI. The CDR3 covers 14 residues. V shed 3 bases and J shed 1 base, with 10 bases lying between them. CDR3 in amino acids: CASSYRDRSYEQYF. The CDR3, as DNA: TGTGCCAGCAGTTATAGGGACCGTTCCTACGAGCAGTACTTC.

V is TRBV28 and J is TRBJ2-7, with D hard to call. CDR3 length: 13 residues. The germline CDR1 and CDR2 sequences are MDHEN and SYDVKM. Trimming took 7 bases from V and 0 from J, leaving 10 bases between them. The CDR3 region has the DNA TGTGCCAGCACGGTGGGTTACTCCTACGAGCAGTACTTC. Its protein is CASTVGYSYEQYF.

The chain combines TRBV3-1 (or the pseudogene TRBV3-2) with TRBJ2-7; D uncertain. V lost 1 base, J lost 2 bases, and 9 bases lay in between. The CDR3 is made up of 14 amino acids. Germline-derived CDR1 and CDR2 are LGHDT and YNNKEL (reference sequence). For the CDR3, the DNA is TGTGCCAGCAGCCAAGGTATATTCACCTACGAGCAGTACTTC. It translates to CASSQGIFTYEQYF.

The rearrangement uses TRBV6-2 or TRBV6-3 and TRBJ2-5; 7 bases line up with TRBD1. CDR1 MNHEY and CDR2 SVGEGT come from the germline V gene. With 5 bases clipped from V and 1 base from J, the junction kept 10 bases outside the gene matches. The CDR3 runs to 16 residues. In DNA, the CDR3 is TGTGCCAGCAGTACAGGGGTAAAGCGCCTCCAAGAGACCCAGTACTTC. Protein product: CASSTGVKRLQETQYF.

In DNA, the CDR3 is TGTGCCAGCAGTTTCGGGCCGCGAAATTCACCCCTCCACTTT. It codes for CASSFGPRNSPLHF. V usage is TRBV28 and J usage is TRBJ1-6; D not resolved. Germline V gene data show CDR1 as MDHEN and CDR2 as SYDVKM. This CDR3 is built from 14 residues. V was cut by 3 bases and J by 7 bases, with 10 bases left in between.

V and J are TRBV9 and TRBJ2-7, with 9 bases lining up with TRBD1. The V gene end was trimmed by 2 bases and the J gene end by 6 bases; junction bases not matched to a gene: 9. Germline assignment: CDR1 SGDLS and CDR2 YYNGEE. The CDR3 is made up of 15 amino acids. Written as DNA, the CDR3 is TGTGCCAGCAGCGTCTCCGGGACAGGGTACTCCGAGCAGTACTTC. This codes for CASSVSGTGYSEQYF.